The clone carrying this T cell receptor beta chain was seen only once. The data are from a study of cytomegalovirus exposure and HLA in healthy donors. Overall study: In a later analysis, it was reported that the roughly 130 validation repertoires had been produced on the same platform as the 500 to 850 repertoires belonging to the first cohort.

Produced via immunoSEQ multiplex PCR; TCRdb's table is partial and in-frame only. The table lists 50,000 to 70,000 clones, roughly 94% of them singletons, with about 6% in the top ten. The CDR3 totals 15 residues. V was trimmed by 10 bases and J by 0 bases, leaving 18 bases between them. CDR1 is ENHRY and CDR2 is SYGVKD in the germline V gene. The chain employs TRBV10-3 and TRBJ1-2; tentative D call: TRBD1 (5 bases). The sequenced sample consisted of PBMCs. The TCR comes from a woman younger than 30 in good health and CMV-seropositive. In DNA form, the CDR3 reads TGTGCCAGCTCGGGGGGGGACTTAGCTAACTATGGCTACACCTTC. It codes for CASSGGDLANYGYTF.